This entry lists 19 T cell receptor beta chains sequenced from one sample in a study of T cell responses to AZD1222 COVID-19 vaccine. The protocol was immunoSEQ multiplex PCR, while the TCRdb copy is restricted to in-frame clones and leaves out a portion. The data hold approximately 160,000 clones, with just over 90% observed a single time. The starting material was peripheral blood, obtained 28 days after the second AZD1222 dose. The receptors here all came from an adult who received the AZD1222 COVID-19 vaccine.

The CDR3 DNA reads TGTGCCAGTATCAAGGGTCTCGGAGGCGCCGGGGAGCTGTTTTTT. Protein sequence: CASIKGLGGAGELFF. The chain uses TRBV19 and TRBJ2-2, with a possible D match to TRBD2 (5 bases). The CDR3 loop spans 15 amino acids. Germline V gene sequence: CDR1 LNHDA, CDR2 SQIVND (reference sequence). V lost 7 bases and J 6 bases, leaving 18 bases between the germline ends.

The chain has TRBV4-1 and TRBJ2-1, with 14 bases fitting TRBD2. Germline-derived CDR1 and CDR2 are MGHRA and YSYEKL. The trim removed 4 bases at V and 0 bases at J, leaving 8 bases unmatched. The CDR3 has 19 residues. In nucleotides, the CDR3 is TGCGCCAGCAGCCCCGGACTAGCGGGGGGTCAAAGCTCCTACAATGAGCAGTTCTTC. Translating gives CASSPGLAGGQSSYNEQFF.

The chain combines TRBV18 with TRBJ2-3; possibly TRBD2 for D (6 bases). Germline V gene data show CDR1 as KGHSH and CDR2 as LQKENI. V was clipped by 8 bases and J by 4 bases, with 13 bases between them. This CDR3 is built from 13 residues. CDR3 region: CASARRAADTQYF. The DNA of the CDR3 is TGTGCCAGCGCGAGGAGGGCGGCAGATACGCAGTATTTT.

This sequence joins TRBV20-1 and TRBJ1-1, with a possible D match to TRBD1 (6 bases). Trimming took off 3 bases at V and 7 bases at J, with 18 bases between the two ends. Germline CDR1 and CDR2: DFQATT and SNEGSKA (reference sequence). CDR3 length: 14 residues. CDR3 protein: CSASVIQGPIEAFF. In DNA form, the CDR3 reads TGCAGTGCTAGTGTAATCCAGGGGCCAATTGAAGCTTTCTTT.

The V call is TRBV5-1, the J call TRBJ2-7; 7 nucleotides line up with TRBD1. CDR3 length: 14 amino acids. V lost 4 bases and J lost 2; bases outside the gene matches: 6. Germline V CDR1 and CDR2: SGHRS, YFSETQ. CDR3 sequence reads: CASSPRDSPYEQYF. CDR3 DNA: TGCGCCAGCAGCCCCCGGGACAGCCCCTACGAGCAGTACTTC.

The chain recombines TRBV28 with TRBJ1-4; the D is unclear. CDR3 size: 14 residues. Between the trimmed V and J ends, which lost 6 bases and 3 bases, there was a span of 11 bases. CDR1 and CDR2 (germline): MDHEN, SYDVKM. The CDR3 coding sequence is TGTGCCAGCAGGGAGGGCGGAGCTAATGAAAAACTGTTTTTT. Translated: CASREGGANEKLFF.

This clone was seen a single time. The chain joins TRBV19 to TRBJ1-5, with D maybe TRBD1 (6 bases). V was pared by 3 bases and J by 3 bases, with 15 bases between. Germline CDR1 LNHDA, CDR2 SQIVND (reference sequence). The CDR3 extends over 16 amino acids. DNA for the CDR3: TGTGCCAGTAGTATCATGGCAGGGGCGGACAATCAGCCCCAGCATTTT. Amino acids: CASSIMAGADNQPQHF.

The J gene is TRBJ1-2, the V gene TRBV5-6; tentatively, D is TRBD1 (5 bases). This CDR3 contains 15 residues. Germline V gives CDR1 SGHDT, CDR2 YYEEEE. V shed 0 bases and J shed 1 base, with 10 bases lying between them. CDR3 in DNA: TGTGCCAGCAGCTTGGGACAGCCGAATAACTATGGCTACACCTTC. It encodes CASSLGQPNNYGYTF.

The chain carries TRBV12-3 or TRBV12-4 and TRBJ1-2; D ambiguous. The CDR3 has 12 amino acids. V was trimmed by 3 bases and J by 4 bases, leaving 6 bases between them. For the CDR3, the DNA is TGTGCCAGCAGTTTTCGGGGCTATGGCTACACCTTC. It yields the protein CASSFRGYGYTF.

The chain recombines TRBV5-1 with TRBJ2-3; possibly TRBD2 for D (6 bases). Germline-derived CDR1 and CDR2 are SGHRS and YFSETQ. Trimming cost V 4 bases and J 5 bases, with 14 bases left between them. The CDR3 totals 14 residues. As DNA, the CDR3 is TGCGCCAGCAGCCCGGGCGGGGCCGAAGATACGCAGTATTTT. It is translated as CASSPGGAEDTQYF. Looking up the rest from reference TRBV5-1 and TRBJ2-3 gives the full variable domain: KAGVTQTPRYLIKTRGQQVTLSCSPISGHRSVSWYQQTPGQGLQFLFEYFSETQRNKGNFPGRFSGRQFSNSRSEMNVSTLELGDSALYLCASSPGGAEDTQYFGPGTRLTVL.

The rearrangement links TRBV27 to TRBJ1-5; 11 bases line up with TRBD1. The length of the CDR3 is 15 residues. CDR1 is MNHEY, CDR2 SMNVEV, per germline (reference sequence). V was pared by 9 bases and J by 7 bases, with 11 bases of the junction left unmatched. The CDR3 region has the DNA TGTGCCAGTGGTCGGACAGGGGGCGCGAGCCAGCCCCAGCATTTT. Protein product: CASGRTGGASQPQHF.

In this sample, this clone turned up once. The chain has TRBV27 and TRBJ1-2, with D possibly being TRBD1 (5 bases). From germline, CDR1 is MNHEY and CDR2 SMNVEV (reference sequence). The CDR3 runs 11 residues. Trimming shortened V by 7 bases and J by 4 bases, and 7 bases separated the two germline ends. The DNA for the CDR3 is TGTGCCAGCAAGGGGATCTATGGCTACACCTTC. Its translation: CASKGIYGYTF.

The CDR3, as DNA: TGCGCCAGCAGCCAAGATCTCGAGCGGGGGGGAGAATACTTC. Its protein is CASSQDLERGGEYF. V gene TRBV4-1 combines with J gene TRBJ2-4, with 10 bases matching TRBD2. Germline V gives CDR1 MGHRA, CDR2 YSYEKL. V lost 0 bases to trimming and J lost 16 bases; unmatched junction nucleotides: 9. The CDR3 has 14 amino acids.

The chain couples TRBV7-2 to TRBJ1-5; the D is unclear. Germline loops: CDR1 SGHTA, CDR2 FQGNSA. Trimming pared 0 bases from V and 2 bases from J, leaving 8 bases between. CDR3 length: 15 residues. The CDR3 nucleotides are TGTGCCAGCAGCTTAGCGTGGTCCGGCAATCAGCCCCAGCATTTT. This encodes CASSLAWSGNQPQHF. Using reference TRBV7-2 and TRBJ1-5 for the parts outside the CDR3, the full variable domain is GAGVSQSPSNKVTEKGKDVELRCDPISGHTALYWYRQSLGQGLEFLIYFQGNSAPDKSGLPSDRFSAERTGGSVSTLTIQRTQQEDSAVYLCASSLAWSGNQPQHFGDGTRLSIL.

This clone was detected once. The rearrangement links TRBV7-6 to TRBJ2-5; 9 bases are shared with TRBD1. The ends lost 5 bases at V and 5 bases at J; junction bases unmatched: 9. The CDR3 is 15 amino acids. Germline CDR1 SGHVS, CDR2 FNYEAQ. CDR3 bases: TGTGCCAGCAGCCAAGACAGGGGGACGCGGGAGACCCAGTACTTC. Translating it yields CASSQDRGTRETQYF.

The chain uses TRBV7-9 and TRBJ1-1; 11 positions match TRBD1. This CDR3 spans 14 amino acids. J gave up 11 bases and V 5 bases, and 10 bases lay outside the gene matches. The V gene's germline CDR1 is SEHNR and CDR2 FQNEAQ (reference sequence). CDR3: CASSPGQGALTAFF. CDR3 coding DNA: TGTGCCAGCAGCCCTGGACAGGGGGCGCTTACGGCTTTCTTT.

This chain connects TRBV9 to TRBJ2-7, with D unclear. Trimming took off 0 bases at V and 3 bases at J, with 10 bases between the two ends. The germline gives CDR1 SGDLS, CDR2 YYNGEE. CDR3 length: 14 residues. In nucleotides, the CDR3 is TGTGCCAGCAGCGTAGGTATCAGACACTACGAGCAGTACTTC. Translation: CASSVGIRHYEQYF.

V usage is TRBV11-2 and J usage is TRBJ1-1, with D possibly matching TRBD1 (5 bases). Trimming pared 7 bases from V and 4 bases from J, leaving 13 bases between. This CDR3 has 13 amino acids. Germline values: CDR1 SGHAT, CDR2 FQNNGV. CDR3 coding DNA: TGTGCCAGCAACCGGGACCCAAGCACTGAAGCTTTCTTT. Translating it yields CASNRDPSTEAFF. Supplemented by reference TRBV11-2 and TRBJ1-1, the full variable domain reads EAGVAQSPRYKIIEKRQSVAFWCNPISGHATLYWYQQILGQGPKLLIQFQNNGVVDDSQLPKDRFSAERLKGVDSTLKIQPAKLEDSAVYLCASNRDPSTEAFFGQGTRLTVV.

This clone was counted between two and nine times. J is TRBJ1-2 and V is TRBV20-1; perhaps TRBD1 as D (6 bases). CDR1 and CDR2 from the germline V gene are DFQATT and SNEGSKA (reference sequence). V gave up 3 bases and J gave up 0 bases, with 17 bases separating them. This CDR3 comprises 16 residues. The DNA for the CDR3 is TGCAGTGCTAGTCCACGGGGGCGTGATTCTAACTATGGCTACACCTTC. Translating gives CSASPRGRDSNYGYTF.